These 18 T cell receptor beta chains came from one sample sequenced in a study of blood T cell repertoires in COVID-19. The assay was immunoSEQ multiplex PCR, and TCRdb's table has in-frame clones only and misses some. Here the sample spans about 9,900 clones, roughly 79% being singletons. Sequenced sample: peripheral blood. The receptors originated from a human donor in a cohort sampled during active COVID-19.

The chain has TRBV15 and TRBJ2-5; D gene ambiguous. V lost 1 base and J lost 3, with 3 bases in between. This CDR3 spans 12 amino acids. The germline V gene encodes CDR1 LNHNV and CDR2 YYDKDF (reference sequence). The CDR3 region has the DNA TGTGCCACCAGCAGAGGAGAAGAGACCCAGTACTTC. Its translation is CATSRGEETQYF.

V and J are TRBV7-2 and TRBJ2-7; TRBD1 matches 7 bases. Trimming took 1 base from V and 3 from J; bases not matched to a gene: 6. CDR1 is SGHTA, CDR2 FQGNSA, per germline. CDR3 length equals 15 residues. As DNA, the CDR3 is TGTGCCAGCAGCTTAGTACAAAGGGGGCTCTACGAGCAGTACTTC. Protein product: CASSLVQRGLYEQYF.

The chain is built from TRBV15 and TRBJ1-1; D is ambiguous. Trimming took 4 bases from V and 8 from J, leaving 11 bases between them. The length of the CDR3 is 12 residues. Germline V gene lookup returns CDR1 LNHNV and CDR2 YYDKDF (reference sequence). The CDR3 sequence: CATSNTRKEAFF. CDR3 sequence (DNA): TGTGCCACCAGCAACACAAGAAAGGAAGCTTTCTTT.

The chain employs TRBV6-1 and TRBJ2-1, with D possibly matching TRBD1 (6 bases). Deletions cut 2 bases from V and 5 bases from J, with 13 bases between. Looked up from germline, CDR1 is MNHNS and CDR2 is SASEGT. There are 15 residues in the CDR3. The CDR3 DNA sequence: TGTGCCAGCAGTGAAAGGGGGACCCAAAACAATGAGCAGTTCTTC. Protein: CASSERGTQNNEQFF.

This clone was counted only a few times. The rearrangement joins TRBV21-1 to TRBJ1-1; the D call TRBD1 from the table was never checked on the DNA. TRBV21-1 is flagged as a pseudogene. The CDR3 has 17 residues. CDR3 bases: TGTGCCAGCAGCAAAGGGAGCTTCGACAGGGAATTTGCTGAAGCTTTCTTT. Translation: CASSKGSFDREFAEAFF.

The rearrangement links TRBV3-1 (or the pseudogene TRBV3-2) to TRBJ2-2; TRBD1 might be the D (6 bases). The V end was cut by 4 bases, the J end by 6 bases, with 21 bases between. CDR1 and CDR2 from the germline V gene are LGHDT and YNNKEL (reference sequence). The CDR3 consists of 17 residues. The CDR3 protein is CASSPTGFLVTAGELFF. The DNA for the CDR3 is TGTGCCAGCAGCCCTACAGGGTTCCTCGTGACAGCCGGGGAGCTGTTTTTT.

The chain joins TRBV2 to TRBJ2-7, with TRBD2 identical over 14 bases. J lost 2 bases, V lost 10 bases, and 7 bases had no gene match. The germline V gene has CDR1 SNHLY and CDR2 FYNNEI. The CDR3 extends over 15 amino acids. The CDR3 region is CATIGLAGGPYEQYF. The CDR3 DNA reads as TGTGCCACCATAGGACTAGCGGGGGGACCCTACGAGCAGTACTTC.

This rearrangement joins TRBV6-5 to TRBJ1-4; D is ambiguous. The CDR3 is 15 residues long. Germline assignment: CDR1 MNHEY and CDR2 SVGAGI. The V gene lost 2 bases and the J gene lost 4 bases, with 11 bases spanning the gap. CDR3 DNA: TGTGCCAGCAGTTACAGTACAGCACGTAATGAAAAACTGTTTTTT. Encoded protein: CASSYSTARNEKLFF.

The gene calls are TRBV12-2 and TRBJ1-5. TRBV12-2 has pseudogene status. This CDR3 is built from 18 residues. The CDR3 is CASRLFGAGRRENQPQHF. DNA for the CDR3: TGTGCAAGTCGCTTATTCGGAGCCGGCAGAAGGGAGAATCAGCCCCAGCATTTT.

The rearrangement uses TRBV30 and TRBJ2-2; 7 bases line up with TRBD2. Germline CDR1 and CDR2: GTSNPN and SVGIG (reference sequence). The CDR3 is 14 amino acids. The V gene end was trimmed by 2 bases and the J gene end by 7 bases; junction bases not matched to a gene: 7. CDR3 nucleotides: TGTGCCTGGAGTCCTAGGCGGGGGATCGGGGAGCTGTTTTTT. This encodes CAWSPRRGIGELFF.

This clone has just a few counts. The chain joins TRBV6-5 to TRBJ1-2; TRBD1 is a possible D gene (5 bases). CDR3 size: 14 residues. V lost 5 bases to trimming and J lost 3 bases, with 13 bases between them. From germline, CDR1 is MNHEY and CDR2 SVGAGI. The CDR3 sequence: CASSRMTADYGYTF. The CDR3, as DNA: TGTGCCAGCAGTCGTATGACAGCCGACTATGGCTACACCTTC.

This sequence joins TRBV9 and TRBJ1-6; maybe TRBD1 (6 bases). Trimming pared 3 bases from V and 6 bases from J, leaving 7 bases between. The CDR3 is 13 amino acids. Germline V gene lookup returns CDR1 SGDLS and CDR2 YYNGEE. The CDR3 loop reads CASSADSNSPLHF. The CDR3 DNA follows: TGTGCCAGCAGCGCGGACAGTAATTCACCCCTCCACTTT.

The rearrangement joins TRBV19 to TRBJ2-1; D is unresolved. The CDR3 is 16 residues long. Germline CDR1 reads LNHDA; CDR2 reads SQIVND (reference sequence). The ends were cut back, 5 bases at V and 6 bases at J, with 20 bases in the middle. The CDR3 here is CASSPRLGLSANEQFF. The CDR3 region has the DNA TGTGCCAGTAGTCCCAGGTTAGGCTTAAGTGCCAATGAGCAGTTCTTC.

The J gene is TRBJ2-2, the V gene TRBV4-3, with 7 bases matching TRBD1. V lost 1 base, J lost 5 bases, and 10 bases stayed unmatched. Looked up from germline, CDR1 is LGHNA and CDR2 is YSLEER. The CDR3 runs to 17 residues. CDR3 sequence: CASSQGAGGRFTGELFF. DNA for the CDR3: TGCGCCAGCAGCCAAGGGGCAGGGGGAAGGTTTACCGGGGAGCTGTTTTTT.

This chain connects TRBV3-1 (or the pseudogene TRBV3-2) to TRBJ2-7; possibly TRBD1 for D (6 bases). The germline V gene encodes CDR1 LGHDT and CDR2 YNNKEL (reference sequence). Trimming pared 2 bases from V and 3 bases from J, leaving 14 bases between. This CDR3 is 15 amino acids long. The CDR3 nucleotides are TGTGCCAGCAGCCAACTCGGACAGATGCACTACGAGCAGTACTTC. Its translation is CASSQLGQMHYEQYF.

The chain joins TRBV7-2 to TRBJ2-5; D is possibly TRBD1 (5 bases). Trimming cost V 4 bases and J 0 bases, with 18 bases left between them. Germline assignment: CDR1 SGHTA and CDR2 FQGNSA. The CDR3 totals 17 residues. CDR3 loop: CASSSTRQLRYQETQYF. The CDR3 DNA sequence: TGTGCCAGCAGCTCGACCCGACAGCTCAGATACCAAGAGACCCAGTACTTC.

The J gene is TRBJ2-7, the V gene TRBV7-9; no clear D. The CDR3 contains 13 residues. Between the trimmed V and J ends, which lost 2 bases and 5 bases, there was a span of 10 bases. Per the germline V gene, CDR1 is SEHNR and CDR2 is FQNEAQ (reference sequence). The CDR3 is CASSLFVAHEQYF. The CDR3, as DNA: TGTGCCAGCAGCTTATTCGTGGCTCACGAGCAGTACTTC.

CDR3 in DNA: TGCGCCAGCAGCCCCCTTTACCCACTTGGGCCACCAAACACCATATATTTT. Translating it yields CASSPLYPLGPPNTIYF. The rearrangement uses TRBV4-1 and TRBJ1-3, with D unclear. The germline V gene encodes CDR1 MGHRA and CDR2 YSYEKL. This CDR3 has 17 amino acids. Trimming removed 4 bases at V and 6 bases at J, with 22 bases between.